This TCR beta chain appears in the sequencing data of a study of blood T cell repertoires in COVID-19. Looking at the study overall: Both acute and convalescent COVID-19 samples were obtained from the United States, Italy and Spain.

J gave up 4 bases and V 2 bases, and 1 base lay outside the gene matches. This CDR3 is 13 amino acids long. Germline CDR1 is KGHSH and CDR2 is LQKENI. Under the authors' procedure: Amplification of reference gene primers was used by the study to estimate nucleated cell counts. Here immunoSEQ multiplex PCR was the method, and the copy in TCRdb shows in-frame clones only, minus some. The V and J calls and clone size were taken over from that table, and D and trimming were inferred from the DNA. The sample shows about 80,000 clones, about 88% of them seen only once. Sequenced input: peripheral blood. The chain couples TRBV18 to TRBJ2-7; 8 bases align to TRBD1. This clonotype was sampled from a man aged 65 to 79 with active or convalescent COVID-19. The CDR3 loop is CASSPNRGYEQYF. The CDR3 bases are TGTGCCAGCTCACCAAACAGGGGGTACGAGCAGTACTTC.